One and the same sample provided the 23 T cell receptor beta chains below, sequenced in a study of graft-versus-host responses after intestinal transplantation (dated by TCRdb to the early 2020s). Receptors were amplified or captured by the immunoSEQ multiplex PCR assay. TCRdb's version of the immuneACCESS table is confined to in-frame rearrangements and falls short of the full clone set. An unresolved V gene accounts for under half of the shortfall where checked; the remainder is of unknown origin. For this sample there are more than 20,000 clones; less than 85% appear just once. Clones ranked in the top ten supply 0.9% to 1.2% of the sample. Sequenced material: PBMCs, taken approximately 29 days after intestinal transplant. Receptors originate from a human patient who received an intestinal transplant, so some T cells may come from the graft donor.

The V gene is TRBV6-1, the J gene TRBJ2-7, with D maybe TRBD1 (5 bases). V lost 3 bases, J lost 1 base, and 16 bases lay in between. There are 16 residues in the CDR3. Germline V gene lookup returns CDR1 MNHNS and CDR2 SASEGT. The CDR3 loop reads CASSEIGTGLSYEQYF. In DNA form, the CDR3 reads TGTGCCAGCAGTGAGATAGGAACAGGCCTTTCCTACGAGCAGTACTTC.

This clone was counted a single time. The J gene is TRBJ2-1, the V gene TRBV2; 7 nucleotides align to TRBD1. The J segment lost 10 bases and the V segment lost 6 bases, leaving 15 bases of the junction unmatched. Germline CDR1 is SNHLY and CDR2 is FYNNEI. The CDR3 is 15 residues long. Here the CDR3 DNA reads TGTGCCAGCAGCCCTTGGGTCGTTACAGGGGAAGAGCAGTTCTTC. This gives the protein CASSPWVVTGEEQFF.

The chain uses TRBV1 and TRBJ1-1. TRBV1 is noted as a pseudogene. This CDR3 spans 18 amino acids. The CDR3 protein is CTSSQDLTGGSMNTEAFF. CDR3 sequence (DNA): TGCACCAGCAGCCAAGATTTAACAGGAGGTTCTATGAACACTGAAGCTTTCTTT.

This clone turned up a few times. The chain has TRBV6-5 and TRBJ1-2; unclear D gene. Germline V gene sequence: CDR1 MNHEY, CDR2 SVGAGI. This CDR3 spans 15 amino acids. Trimming removed 7 bases from V and 0 bases from J, with 15 bases in between. The CDR3 sequence: CASTATPLANYGYTF. The CDR3 DNA sequence: TGTGCCAGCACCGCGACACCGTTAGCTAACTATGGCTACACCTTC.

The chain joins TRBV25-1 to TRBJ2-5, with TRBD1 matching over 8 bases. The V segment lost 2 bases and the J segment 2 bases; nucleotides outside the gene matches: 1. The CDR3 covers 14 residues. CDR1 is MGHDK, CDR2 SYGVNS, per germline. The CDR3 nucleotides read TGTGCCAGCAGTGAACACAGGGGGCAAGAGACCCAGTACTTC. It codes for CASSEHRGQETQYF.

This rearrangement joins TRBV2 to TRBJ2-7, with D unresolved. V lost 5 bases to trimming and J lost 3 bases, with 17 bases between them. The CDR3 is made up of 15 amino acids. CDR1 and CDR2 from the germline V gene are SNHLY and FYNNEI. The CDR3, as DNA: TGTGCCAGCAGTCATCTCCCCGGACGGCTCTACGAGCAGTACTTC. It codes for CASSHLPGRLYEQYF.

The V call is TRBV5-1, the J call TRBJ2-4; 12 positions agree with TRBD1. Trimming at V came to 3 bases and at J to 8 bases, leaving 6 bases not matched to a gene. Germline V gene data show CDR1 as SGHRS and CDR2 as YFSETQ. This CDR3 is built from 15 residues. The CDR3 DNA reads as TGCGCCAGCAGCTGGGGACAGGGGGCCTACGACATTCAGTACTTC. It codes for CASSWGQGAYDIQYF.

The chain carries TRBV7-2 and TRBJ2-5; no clear D. V lost 5 bases and J 5 bases, leaving 27 bases between the germline ends. This CDR3 contains 18 residues. Germline V gene lookup returns CDR1 SGHTA and CDR2 FQGNSA. The CDR3 nucleotides read TGTGCCAGCAGCGCGATAGCCCCTTGGAAGAGGAGTCGCGAGACCCAGTACTTC. Its translation is CASSAIAPWKRSRETQYF.

This clone was picked up a small number of times. The chain carries TRBV6-7 and TRBJ2-7; D is possibly TRBD2 (5 bases). TRBV6-7 is noted as an ORF with a role that remains uncertain. Trimming left V 9 bases short and J 3 bases short, with 18 bases between. This CDR3 has 14 amino acids. In DNA, the CDR3 is TGTGCCAGATCTCCGCGAGGGTCACTCTACGAGCAGTACTTC. Protein: CARSPRGSLYEQYF.

This chain uses TRBV28 with TRBJ2-5, with TRBD1 identical over 7 bases. With the DNA end fitting TRBJ2-7 better, the J assignment may be wrong. Looked up from germline, CDR1 is MDHEN and CDR2 is SYDVKM. The CDR3 runs to 13 residues. CDR3 coding DNA: TGTGCCAGCAGTCTTCGGACAGGCCACGAGCAGTACTTC. Translating it yields CASSLRTGHEQYF.

As concerns this clone: Other DNA variants within this sample encode the same CDR3. This chain connects TRBV28 to TRBJ2-7; no definite D call. Germline values: CDR1 MDHEN, CDR2 SYDVKM. V lost 2 bases and J 0 bases, leaving 2 bases between the germline ends. The CDR3 is 12 amino acids. This chain's CDR3 is CASSLGSYEQYF. The CDR3 DNA follows: TGTGCCAGCAGTTTAGGCTCCTACGAGCAGTACTTC. The entire variable domain, with the rest obtained from reference TRBV28 and TRBJ2-7, is as follows: DVKVTQSSRYLVKRTGEKVFLECVQDMDHENMFWYRQDPGLGLRLIYFSYDVKMKEKGDIPEGYSVSREKKERFSLILESASTNQTSMYLCASSLGSYEQYFGPGTRLTVT.

This clone was recorded only once. The chain uses TRBV5-1 and TRBJ1-1; D is unresolved. Germline V CDR1 and CDR2: SGHRS, YFSETQ. This CDR3 is built from 15 residues. Trimming left V 0 bases short and J 1 base short, with 10 bases between. DNA for the CDR3: TGCGCCAGCAGCTTGGGGTTTAGAGGGAACACTGAAGCTTTCTTT. This sequence encodes CASSLGFRGNTEAFF.

This clone was seen a single time. The chain has TRBV2 and TRBJ1-3, with D unresolved. The V gene's germline CDR1 is SNHLY and CDR2 FYNNEI. The CDR3 consists of 14 residues. V lost 2 bases to trimming and J lost 1 base, with 6 bases between them. The CDR3 bases are TGTGCCAGCAGTGAACCGGCGTCTGGAAACACCATATATTTT. Its protein product is CASSEPASGNTIYF.

CDR3 amino acids: CASSDGEGAIYGYTF. CDR3 DNA sequence: TGTGCCAGCAGTGACGGGGAGGGGGCGATTTATGGCTACACCTTC. The rearrangement joins TRBV2 to TRBJ1-2; 7 bases are shared with TRBD1. This CDR3 comprises 15 residues. Germline trimming cut 3 bases from V and 5 bases from J; bases unmatched to any gene: 9. Germline V gene data show CDR1 as SNHLY and CDR2 as FYNNEI.

This chain connects TRBV5-1 to TRBJ2-5; 9 positions agree with TRBD2. Germline CDR1 reads SGHRS; CDR2 reads YFSETQ. With 0 bases clipped from V and 3 bases from J, the junction kept 6 bases outside the gene matches. This CDR3 region has 16 residues. CDR3 residues: CASSLAGRGREETQYF. In DNA, the CDR3 is TGCGCCAGCAGCTTGGCCGGGCGCGGGAGGGAAGAGACCCAGTACTTC. Full variable domain (outside the CDR3, taken from reference TRBV5-1 and TRBJ2-5): KAGVTQTPRYLIKTRGQQVTLSCSPISGHRSVSWYQQTPGQGLQFLFEYFSETQRNKGNFPGRFSGRQFSNSRSEMNVSTLELGDSALYLCASSLAGRGREETQYFGPGTRLLVL.

This clone was counted only a few times. The chain links TRBV27 to TRBJ2-3, with D hard to call. The V gene's germline CDR1 is MNHEY and CDR2 SMNVEV (reference sequence). The CDR3 consists of 11 residues. The V gene lost 8 bases and the J gene lost 8 bases, with 11 bases spanning the gap. The CDR3 DNA is TGTGCCAGCCGAACATCCGGTACGCAGTATTTT. Its translation is CASRTSGTQYF.

CDR3 sequence reads: CASSLGTANTGELFF. The CDR3 DNA sequence: TGTGCCAGCAGCTTAGGGACAGCGAACACCGGGGAGCTGTTTTTT. V and J are TRBV7-9 and TRBJ2-2; tentative D call: TRBD1 (6 bases). Germline CDR1 and CDR2: SEHNR and FQNEAQ (reference sequence). V lost 1 base, J lost 0 bases, and 6 bases lay in between. The CDR3 runs to 15 residues.

The rearrangement joins TRBV5-5 to TRBJ2-5; D may correspond to TRBD1 or TRBD2 (5 bases each). The germline V and J ends were trimmed by 0 bases and 5 bases, with 8 bases remaining between them. The germline CDR1 and CDR2 sequences are SGHKS and YYEKEE (reference sequence). The CDR3 has 13 residues. This CDR3 is CASSLGGPETQYF. In DNA form, the CDR3 reads TGTGCCAGCAGCTTGGGGGGACCGGAGACCCAGTACTTC.

The genes are TRBV5-3 and TRBJ2-5; tentative D call: TRBD2 (5 bases). TRBV5-3 is assigned to the ORF class and has an uncertain function. Trimming stripped 4 bases from V and 10 bases from J, with 23 bases between. This CDR3 is built from 15 residues. For the CDR3, the DNA is TGTGCCAGAAGCCTGCGGGCGGGCGGTGCGACGGACCAGTACTTC. It yields the protein CARSLRAGGATDQYF.

The rearrangement uses TRBV6-6 and TRBJ1-6; TRBD1 matches 10 bases. CDR1 is MNHNY and CDR2 is SVGAGI in the germline V gene (reference sequence). V was clipped by 7 bases and J by 6 bases; unmatched bases: 6. The CDR3 totals 15 residues. The CDR3: CASTGTGALNSPLHF. The CDR3 nucleotides read TGTGCCAGCACAGGGACAGGGGCTCTTAATTCACCCCTCCACTTT.

This clone was recorded only once. The chain couples TRBV12-1 to TRBJ1-3; the table's D call of TRBD1 was not tested on the DNA. TRBV12-1 is a documented pseudogene. This CDR3 has 14 residues. CDR3 sequence reads: CASSLDSSGNTIYF. DNA of the CDR3: TGTGCCAGCAGCTTGGACAGCTCTGGAAACACCATATATTTT.

This chain joins TRBV11-2 and TRBJ2-7; D is unclear. Between the trimmed V and J ends, which lost 2 bases and 6 bases, there was a span of 8 bases. The CDR3 is 12 amino acids. Germline lookup yields CDR1 SGHAT and CDR2 FQNNGV. The CDR3 loop is CASSLFSLEQYF. The CDR3 nucleotides read TGTGCCAGCAGCTTATTCTCCCTCGAGCAGTACTTC. The full variable domain, rest sourced from reference TRBV11-2 and TRBJ2-7, is EAGVAQSPRYKIIEKRQSVAFWCNPISGHATLYWYQQILGQGPKLLIQFQNNGVVDDSQLPKDRFSAERLKGVDSTLKIQPAKLEDSAVYLCASSLFSLEQYFGPGTRLTVT.

The genes are TRBV5-1 and TRBJ2-7; the match to TRBD2 covers 12 bases. This CDR3 has 16 amino acids. Germline lookup yields CDR1 SGHRS and CDR2 YFSETQ. J was trimmed by 1 base and V by 2 bases; bases with no gene match: 4. The CDR3 sequence: CASSFGLAGISYEQYF. The DNA for the CDR3 is TGCGCCAGCAGCTTCGGACTAGCGGGGATATCCTACGAGCAGTACTTC.